These 8 T cell receptor beta chains were all obtained from the same sample, sequenced in a study of shared T cell receptors in the human thymus. Method: immunoSEQ multiplex PCR; TCRdb's copy keeps in-frame clones and lacks some. The top ten clones hold roughly 0.01% of a sample with 720,000 or so clones, around 85% of them seen once. These sequences were also reported in another study, on human thymus T cells.

Sample: thymocytes. These receptors all come from a girl less than two years old with a congenital heart defect.

The V call is TRBV27, the J call TRBJ2-2; no clear D. The CDR3 sequence is 17 residues long. Trimming stripped 4 bases from V and 3 bases from J, with 18 bases between. Germline V lookup: CDR1 MNHEY, CDR2 SMNVEV (reference sequence). The CDR3 nucleotides are TGTGCCAGCAGTTCCCAACCACGCACTTACTACACCGGGGAGCTGTTTTTT. This sequence encodes CASSSQPRTYYTGELFF.

V is TRBV5-5 and J is TRBJ2-3; 7 bases are shared with TRBD2. Trimming removed 4 bases from V and 8 bases from J; junction bases left unmatched: 16. This CDR3 contains 16 residues. Germline CDR1 SGHKS, CDR2 YYEKEE (reference sequence). CDR3 DNA: TGTGCCAGCAGCCCCGTGGGACTACTCTATGAGGGTACGCAGTATTTT. Translation: CASSPVGLLYEGTQYF.

J is TRBJ1-1 and V is TRBV28; a possible D gene is TRBD1 (6 bases). The CDR3 consists of 13 residues. Germline-derived CDR1 and CDR2 are MDHEN and SYDVKM. Trimming pared 6 bases from V and 4 bases from J, leaving 12 bases between. The CDR3 nucleotides are TGTGCCAGCAGGGGGAGGGGGTGCACTGAAGCTTTCTTT. Residues: CASRGRGCTEAFF.

The V gene is TRBV7-2, the J gene TRBJ1-5, with 8 bases aligning to TRBD1. This CDR3 comprises 16 residues. Germline V gives CDR1 SGHTA, CDR2 FQGNSA. Unmatched junction bases numbered 14, after V lost 4 bases and J lost 9 bases. In nucleotides, the CDR3 is TGTGCCAGCAGCTCTCGAAGCCAGGGGGCCATGGTGCCCCAGCATTTT. It specifies CASSSRSQGAMVPQHF.

V gene TRBV16 combines with J gene TRBJ2-5, with D perhaps TRBD2 (6 bases). Trimming left V 7 bases short and J 5 bases short, with 17 bases between. The CDR3 runs 14 residues. Per the germline V gene, CDR1 is KGHSY and CDR2 is FQNENV. CDR3 DNA: TGTGCCAGCACTACCGGACTAAGGGGTGAGACCCAGTACTTC. It specifies CASTTGLRGETQYF.

In its sample, this clone was seen once. This chain uses TRBV5-4 with TRBJ1-5; tentative D call: TRBD1 (6 bases). This CDR3 is 17 amino acids long. With 3 bases removed from V and 7 bases from J, the gap between germline ends came to 23 bases. Germline V gives CDR1 SGHNT, CDR2 YYREEE (reference sequence). The CDR3 coding sequence is TGTGCCAGCAGCTACACCCCCGCACGGCAGGGGACCCAGCCCCAGCATTTT. It specifies CASSYTPARQGTQPQHF.

The rearrangement links TRBV11-1 to TRBJ1-1; D remains ambiguous. V was pared by 7 bases and J by 10 bases, with 22 bases between. The CDR3 spans 14 residues. Germline CDR1 SGHAT, CDR2 FQDESV (reference sequence). The CDR3 spells CASIEMDSSVRAFF. The DNA of the CDR3 is TGTGCCAGCATCGAAATGGACTCTTCCGTTCGAGCTTTCTTT.

The table lists this clone with a count of one. J is TRBJ2-3 and V is TRBV2; 7 bases line up with TRBD1. Per germline, CDR1 SNHLY and CDR2 FYNNEI. The CDR3 loop spans 13 amino acids. The V segment lost 3 bases and the J segment 9 bases; nucleotides outside the gene matches: 6. The CDR3 loop is CASSEGDRETQYF. CDR3 nucleotides: TGTGCCAGCAGTGAGGGCGACAGGGAGACGCAGTATTTT.